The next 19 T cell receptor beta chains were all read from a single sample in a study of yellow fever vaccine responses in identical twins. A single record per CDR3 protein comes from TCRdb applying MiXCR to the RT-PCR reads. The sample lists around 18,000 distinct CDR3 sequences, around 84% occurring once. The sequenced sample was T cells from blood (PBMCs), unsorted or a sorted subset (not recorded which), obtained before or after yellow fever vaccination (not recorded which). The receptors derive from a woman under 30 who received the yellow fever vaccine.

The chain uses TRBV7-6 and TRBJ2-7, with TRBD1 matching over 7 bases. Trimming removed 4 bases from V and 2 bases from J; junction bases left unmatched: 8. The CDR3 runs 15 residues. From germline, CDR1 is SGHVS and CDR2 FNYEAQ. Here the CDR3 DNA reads TGTGCCAGCAGCTCCAAAGGGACAGCCGCCTACGAGCAGTACTTC. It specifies CASSSKGTAAYEQYF.

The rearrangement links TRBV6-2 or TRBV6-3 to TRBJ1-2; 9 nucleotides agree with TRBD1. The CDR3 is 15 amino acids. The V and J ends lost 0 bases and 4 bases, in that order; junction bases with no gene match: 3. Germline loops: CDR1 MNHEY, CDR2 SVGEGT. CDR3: CASSYSETGGYGYTF. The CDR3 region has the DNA TGTGCCAGCAGTTACTCTGAGACAGGGGGCTATGGCTACACCTTC.

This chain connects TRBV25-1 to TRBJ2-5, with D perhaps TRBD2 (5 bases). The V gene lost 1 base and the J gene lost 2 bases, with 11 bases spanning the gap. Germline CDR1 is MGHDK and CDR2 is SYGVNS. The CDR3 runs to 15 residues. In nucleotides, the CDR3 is TGTGCCAGCAGTGAATTTAAGGGAGAGCAAGAGACCCAGTACTTC. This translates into CASSEFKGEQETQYF.

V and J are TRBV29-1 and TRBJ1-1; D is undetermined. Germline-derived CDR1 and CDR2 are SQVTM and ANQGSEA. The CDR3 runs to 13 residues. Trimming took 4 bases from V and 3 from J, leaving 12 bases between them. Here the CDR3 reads CSVGRLPDTEAFF. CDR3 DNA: TGCAGCGTTGGACGGCTCCCGGACACTGAAGCTTTCTTT.

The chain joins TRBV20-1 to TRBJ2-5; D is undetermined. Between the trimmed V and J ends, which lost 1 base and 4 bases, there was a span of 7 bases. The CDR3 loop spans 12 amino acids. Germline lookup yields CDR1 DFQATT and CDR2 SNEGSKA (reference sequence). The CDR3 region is CSARGVGETQYF. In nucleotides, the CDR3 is TGCAGTGCTAGAGGGGTTGGAGAGACCCAGTACTTC.

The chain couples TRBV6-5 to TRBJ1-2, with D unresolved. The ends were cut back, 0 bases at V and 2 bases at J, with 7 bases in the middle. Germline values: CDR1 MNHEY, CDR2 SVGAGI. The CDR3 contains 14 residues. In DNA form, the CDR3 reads TGTGCCAGCAGTTACTCTTGGGGAAACTATGGCTACACCTTC. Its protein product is CASSYSWGNYGYTF.

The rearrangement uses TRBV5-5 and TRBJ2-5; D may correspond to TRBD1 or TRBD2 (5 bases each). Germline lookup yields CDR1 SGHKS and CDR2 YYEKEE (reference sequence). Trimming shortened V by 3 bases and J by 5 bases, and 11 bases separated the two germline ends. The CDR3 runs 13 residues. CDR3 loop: CASSSGRGETQYF. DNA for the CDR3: TGTGCCAGCAGCTCGGGACGAGGGGAGACCCAGTACTTC.

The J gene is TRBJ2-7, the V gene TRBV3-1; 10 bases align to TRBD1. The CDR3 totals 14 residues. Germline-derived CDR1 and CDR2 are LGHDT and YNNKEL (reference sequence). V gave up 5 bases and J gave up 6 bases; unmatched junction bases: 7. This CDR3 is CASSKGQGVSEQYF. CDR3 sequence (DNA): TGTGCCAGCAGCAAAGGACAGGGGGTATCCGAGCAGTACTTC.

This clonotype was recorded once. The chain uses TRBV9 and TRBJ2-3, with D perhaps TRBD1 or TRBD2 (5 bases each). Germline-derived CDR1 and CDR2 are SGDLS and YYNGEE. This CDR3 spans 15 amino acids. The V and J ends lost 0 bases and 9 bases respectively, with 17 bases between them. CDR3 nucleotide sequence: TGTGCCAGCAGCGTAGACAGGCTTTCGGGGCGGACGCAGTATTTT. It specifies CASSVDRLSGRTQYF. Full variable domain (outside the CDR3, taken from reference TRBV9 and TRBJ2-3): DSGVTQTPKHLITATGQRVTLRCSPRSGDLSVYWYQQSLDQGLQFLIQYYNGEERAKGNILERFSAQQFPDLHSELNLSSLELGDSALYFCASSVDRLSGRTQYFGPGTRLTVL.

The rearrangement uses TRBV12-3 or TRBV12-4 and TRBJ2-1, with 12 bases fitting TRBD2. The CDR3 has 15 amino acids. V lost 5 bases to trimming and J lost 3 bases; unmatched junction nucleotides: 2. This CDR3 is CASSQGLAGYNEQFF. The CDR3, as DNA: TGTGCCAGCAGTCAGGGACTAGCGGGCTACAATGAGCAGTTCTTC.

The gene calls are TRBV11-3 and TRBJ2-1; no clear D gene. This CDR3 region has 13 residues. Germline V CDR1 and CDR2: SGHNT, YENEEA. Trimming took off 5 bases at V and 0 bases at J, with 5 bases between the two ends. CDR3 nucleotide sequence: TGTGCCAGCAGCGCCTTCTCCTACAATGAGCAGTTCTTC. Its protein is CASSAFSYNEQFF. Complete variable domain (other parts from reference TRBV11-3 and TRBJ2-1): EAGVVQSPRYKIIEKKQPVAFWCNPISGHNTLYWYLQNLGQGPELLIRYENEEAVDDSQLPKDRFSAERLKGVDSTLKIQPAELGDSAVYLCASSAFSYNEQFFGPGTRLTVL.

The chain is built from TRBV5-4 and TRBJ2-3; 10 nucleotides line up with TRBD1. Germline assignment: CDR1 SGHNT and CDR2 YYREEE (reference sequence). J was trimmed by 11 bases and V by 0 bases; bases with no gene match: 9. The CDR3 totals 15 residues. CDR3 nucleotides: TGTGCCAGCAGCTTGGTAGGGACAGGGGCGCGTGGGCAGTATTTT. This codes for CASSLVGTGARGQYF.

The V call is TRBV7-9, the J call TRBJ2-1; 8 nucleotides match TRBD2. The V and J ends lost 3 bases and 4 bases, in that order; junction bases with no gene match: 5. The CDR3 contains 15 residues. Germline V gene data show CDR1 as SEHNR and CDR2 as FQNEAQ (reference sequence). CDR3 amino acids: CASSFGLADYNEQFF. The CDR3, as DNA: TGTGCCAGCAGCTTCGGACTAGCCGATTACAATGAGCAGTTCTTC. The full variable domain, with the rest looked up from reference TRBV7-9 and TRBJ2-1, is DTGVSQNPRHKITKRGQNVTFRCDPISEHNRLYWYRQTLGQGPEFLTYFQNEAQLEKSRLLSDRFSAERPKGSFSTLEIQRTEQGDSAMYLCASSFGLADYNEQFFGPGTRLTVL.

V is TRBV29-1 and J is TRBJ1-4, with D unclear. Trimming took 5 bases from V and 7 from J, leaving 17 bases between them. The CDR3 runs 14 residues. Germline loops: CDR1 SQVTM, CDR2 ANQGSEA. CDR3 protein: CSVSQINVGEKLFF. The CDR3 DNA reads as TGCAGCGTTTCGCAGATAAACGTGGGTGAAAAACTGTTTTTT.

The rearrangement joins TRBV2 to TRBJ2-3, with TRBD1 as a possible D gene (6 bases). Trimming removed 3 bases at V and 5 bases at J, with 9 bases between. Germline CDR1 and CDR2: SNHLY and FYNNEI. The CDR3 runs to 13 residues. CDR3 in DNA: TGTGCCAGCAGTGATGGGGGCCAAGATACGCAGTATTTT. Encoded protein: CASSDGGQDTQYF.

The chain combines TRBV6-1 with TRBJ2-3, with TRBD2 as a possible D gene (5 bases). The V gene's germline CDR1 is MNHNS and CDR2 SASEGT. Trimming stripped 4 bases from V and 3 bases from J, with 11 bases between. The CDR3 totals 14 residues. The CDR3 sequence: CASSVVGDTDTQYF. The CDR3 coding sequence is TGTGCCAGCAGTGTTGTGGGAGATACAGATACGCAGTATTTT.

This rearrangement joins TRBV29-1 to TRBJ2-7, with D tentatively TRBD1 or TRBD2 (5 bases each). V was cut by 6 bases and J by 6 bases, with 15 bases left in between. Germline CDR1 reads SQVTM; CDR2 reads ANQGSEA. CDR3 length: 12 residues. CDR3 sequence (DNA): TGCAGCGTCCCCTTCGGGGACGGCGAGCAGTACTTC. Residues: CSVPFGDGEQYF.

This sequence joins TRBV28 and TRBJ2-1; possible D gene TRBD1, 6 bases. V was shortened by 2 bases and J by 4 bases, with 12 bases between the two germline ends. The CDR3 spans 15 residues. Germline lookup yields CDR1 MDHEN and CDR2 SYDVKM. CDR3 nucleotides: TGTGCCAGCAGTTTAGGTGACAGGACATACAATGAGCAGTTCTTC. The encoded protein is CASSLGDRTYNEQFF.

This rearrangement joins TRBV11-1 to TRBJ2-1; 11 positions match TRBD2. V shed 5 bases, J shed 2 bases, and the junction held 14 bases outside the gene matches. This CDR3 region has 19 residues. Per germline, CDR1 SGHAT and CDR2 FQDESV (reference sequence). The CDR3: CASSNDNEGTSGPYNEQFF. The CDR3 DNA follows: TGTGCCAGCAGCAACGACAACGAAGGGACTAGCGGACCCTACAATGAGCAGTTCTTC.